These 27 T cell receptor beta chains were sequenced from one sample in a study of OX40 agonist ivuxolimab in advanced cancers. Using immunoSEQ multiplex PCR, the repertoire was profiled, and TCRdb retains in-frame clones only, with some absent. Among about 41,000 clones listed, around 87% were seen once. This sample comprised CD4+ or CD8+ T cells sorted from blood, obtained in a trial of the OX40 agonist ivuxolimab. These receptors were collected from an adult with an advanced solid tumor such as melanoma, head and neck, liver or kidney cancer.

The chain has TRBV7-8 and TRBJ1-6; the match to TRBD1 covers 8 bases. Germline loops: CDR1 SGHVS, CDR2 FQNEAQ. Trimming at V came to 5 bases and at J to 15 bases, leaving 9 bases not matched to a gene. CDR3 length equals 13 residues. DNA of the CDR3: TGTGCCAGCAGCATGACAGGGGACCAAAACCTCCACTTT. Protein sequence: CASSMTGDQNLHF.

The chain is built from TRBV9 and TRBJ2-3; tentatively, D is TRBD2 (5 bases). Per the germline V gene, CDR1 is SGDLS and CDR2 is YYNGEE. The CDR3 has 14 amino acids. Trimming shortened V by 0 bases and J by 9 bases, and 14 bases separated the two germline ends. CDR3 coding DNA: TGTGCCAGCAGCGTAGCCTATCGGGGATCCACGCAGTATTTT. It is translated as CASSVAYRGSTQYF.

The chain employs TRBV7-3 and TRBJ1-1; possibly TRBD1 for D (6 bases). The CDR3 runs 15 residues. Germline CDR1 and CDR2: SGHTA and FQGTGA. V lost 5 bases and J lost 7, with 20 bases in between. The CDR3 bases are TGTGCCAGCAGCCCTCAGGGGACGGGTTTGGGTGAAGCTTTCTTT. It translates to CASSPQGTGLGEAFF.

The rearrangement joins TRBV7-9 to TRBJ1-5, with D hard to call. Deletions cut 4 bases from V and 4 bases from J, with 5 bases between. CDR1 and CDR2 from the germline V gene are SEHNR and FQNEAQ (reference sequence). This CDR3 contains 12 residues. CDR3 sequence reads: CASSSQNQPQHF. CDR3 nucleotides: TGTGCCAGCAGCTCTCAGAATCAGCCCCAGCATTTT.

This clone has only a few counts. The gene calls are TRBV12-5 and TRBJ2-7, with D perhaps matching TRBD1 or TRBD2 (5 bases each). CDR3 size: 16 residues. Trimming took 1 base from V and 2 from J, leaving 15 bases between them. Looked up from germline, CDR1 is LGHNT and CDR2 is FRNRAP. The CDR3, as DNA: TGTGCTAGTGGTTTGGACCAGGGACCAGGGACCTACGAGCAGTACTTC. It yields the protein CASGLDQGPGTYEQYF.

The chain combines TRBV5-5 with TRBJ2-3, with D possibly TRBD2 on 6 matching bases. The V and J ends lost 7 bases and 0 bases respectively, with 12 bases between them. CDR1 and CDR2 (germline): SGHKS, YYEKEE (reference sequence). The CDR3 loop spans 14 amino acids. In nucleotides, the CDR3 is TGTGCCAGCGCGGCGGGACCTAGCACAGATACGCAGTATTTT. Protein product: CASAAGPSTDTQYF.

In nucleotides, the CDR3 is TGCAGCGTTGAAGGCCCTAACAGGAATGGCTACACCTTC. Encoded protein: CSVEGPNRNGYTF. The genes are TRBV29-1 and TRBJ1-2; maybe TRBD1 (5 bases). Germline V gene lookup returns CDR1 SQVTM and CDR2 ANQGSEA. The CDR3 runs to 13 residues. Trimming removed 1 base at V and 6 bases at J, with 12 bases between.

The genes are TRBV4-1 and TRBJ1-1, with D unresolved. Germline values: CDR1 MGHRA, CDR2 YSYEKL. Trimming removed 0 bases at V and 10 bases at J, with 15 bases between. This CDR3 is built from 14 residues. The CDR3 DNA reads as TGCGCCAGCAGCCAAGATTACCCAACAGACGGAGCTTTCTTT. Encoded protein: CASSQDYPTDGAFF.

V usage is TRBV27 and J usage is TRBJ1-2; D perhaps matches TRBD1 (6 bases). The CDR3 extends over 15 amino acids. The V gene lost 4 bases and the J gene lost 6 bases, with 18 bases spanning the gap. Germline V gene sequence: CDR1 MNHEY, CDR2 SMNVEV (reference sequence). CDR3 amino acids: CASSSEPGAYNGYTF. The CDR3 DNA reads TGTGCCAGCAGTTCCGAGCCGGGGGCATATAATGGCTACACCTTC.

V gene TRBV4-1 combines with J gene TRBJ2-3; D unresolved. V was clipped by 4 bases and J by 1 base, with 18 bases between them. CDR3 length: 17 residues. CDR1 and CDR2 (germline): MGHRA, YSYEKL. The CDR3 sequence: CASSPTPNTLGTDTQYF. CDR3 bases: TGCGCCAGCAGCCCCACCCCGAACACCCTAGGCACAGATACGCAGTATTTT.

This rearrangement joins TRBV5-8 to TRBJ2-2; 7 nucleotides agree with TRBD1. Trimming cost V 4 bases and J 3 bases; bases outside gene matches: 6. Looked up from germline, CDR1 is SGHTS and CDR2 is YDEGEE. The CDR3 totals 15 residues. The CDR3 sequence: CASSARQGYTGELFF. CDR3 in DNA: TGTGCCAGCAGCGCACGACAGGGTTACACCGGGGAGCTGTTTTTT.

V usage is TRBV27 and J usage is TRBJ2-2; 7 bases match TRBD2. The V gene's germline CDR1 is MNHEY and CDR2 SMNVEV (reference sequence). The junction had 7 bases not matched to a gene; V was cut back by 6 bases and J by 3 bases. The CDR3 is made up of 15 amino acids. The DNA for the CDR3 is TGTGCCAGCAGCCTACTAGCGCTTCACACCGGGGAGCTGTTTTTT. Protein product: CASSLLALHTGELFF.

The chain uses TRBV28 and TRBJ1-5; D is uncertain. V was cut by 5 bases and J by 3 bases, with 11 bases left in between. The CDR3 covers 14 residues. Germline V CDR1 and CDR2: MDHEN, SYDVKM. As DNA, the CDR3 is TGTGCCAGCAGTCTGGACTTAGTCAATCAGCCCCAGCATTTT. Its protein product is CASSLDLVNQPQHF.

The rearrangement links TRBV28 to TRBJ2-7; D is unresolved. V lost 3 bases and J lost 4, with 13 bases in between. Looked up from germline, CDR1 is MDHEN and CDR2 is SYDVKM. The CDR3 runs to 14 residues. The CDR3 DNA reads as TGTGCCAGCAGTTTCGGCGGAGCCCGGTACGAGCAGTACTTC. Translated: CASSFGGARYEQYF.

This chain joins TRBV19 and TRBJ2-3; no clear D gene. Trimming cost V 0 bases and J 6 bases, with 7 bases left between them. Germline CDR1 LNHDA, CDR2 SQIVND (reference sequence). This CDR3 is built from 13 residues. DNA for the CDR3: TGTGCCAGTAGTATAGAGGCTGGGGATACGCAGTATTTT. Translation: CASSIEAGDTQYF.

The chain is built from TRBV5-8 and TRBJ1-1; perhaps TRBD1 as D (5 bases). Germline loops: CDR1 SGHTS, CDR2 YDEGEE. The CDR3 runs 13 residues. Trimming left V 0 bases short and J 8 bases short, with 11 bases between. The DNA of the CDR3 is TGTGCCAGCAGCTTGGCCCCGGGACTGGAAGCTTTCTTT. It yields the protein CASSLAPGLEAFF.

The chain has TRBV19 and TRBJ2-3, with TRBD2 matching 8 bases. CDR1 and CDR2 (germline): LNHDA, SQIVND (reference sequence). This CDR3 is built from 17 residues. V shed 4 bases and J 5 bases; nucleotides not matched to a gene: 14. CDR3 nucleotides: TGTGCCAGTAGTAAAGTCGGGACTAGTTCGTTTCAAGATACGCAGTATTTT. Amino acids: CASSKVGTSSFQDTQYF. Based on the CDR3 plus reference TRBV19 and TRBJ2-3, the full variable domain is DGGITQSPKYLFRKEGQNVTLSCEQNLNHDAMYWYRQDPGQGLRLIYYSQIVNDFQKGDIAEGYSVSREKKESFPLTVTSAQKNPTAFYLCASSKVGTSSFQDTQYFGPGTRLTVL.

This chain uses TRBV7-2 with TRBJ1-3, with D uncertain. This CDR3 has 12 amino acids. Between the trimmed V and J ends, which lost 2 bases and 3 bases, there was a span of 2 bases. Germline CDR1 reads SGHTA; CDR2 reads FQGNSA. The DNA for the CDR3 is TGTGCCAGCAGCTTACGTGGAAACACCATATATTTT. Encoded protein: CASSLRGNTIYF.

This clone has only one observation. This chain connects TRBV5-1 to TRBJ1-5; perhaps TRBD1 as D (5 bases). CDR3 length: 14 residues. V was shortened by 0 bases and J by 2 bases, with 6 bases between the two germline ends. Germline CDR1 is SGHRS and CDR2 is YFSETQ. The CDR3 region is CASSLGGGNQPQHF. The CDR3 DNA is TGCGCCAGCAGCTTGGGGGGGGGCAATCAGCCCCAGCATTTT. Filled out from reference TRBV5-1 and TRBJ1-5, the complete variable domain reads KAGVTQTPRYLIKTRGQQVTLSCSPISGHRSVSWYQQTPGQGLQFLFEYFSETQRNKGNFPGRFSGRQFSNSRSEMNVSTLELGDSALYLCASSLGGGNQPQHFGDGTRLSIL.

This rearrangement joins TRBV5-1 to TRBJ1-2; 8 bases fit TRBD1. The CDR3 is 15 amino acids. Germline CDR1 and CDR2: SGHRS and YFSETQ. Trimming removed 7 bases from V and 4 bases from J; junction bases left unmatched: 12. The CDR3 spells CASGRTGQGSYGYTF. DNA for the CDR3: TGCGCCAGCGGGCGGACAGGGCAGGGGAGCTATGGCTACACCTTC.

The chain recombines TRBV27 with TRBJ1-3; no clear D. CDR3 length equals 15 residues. Germline values: CDR1 MNHEY, CDR2 SMNVEV (reference sequence). Trimming left V 6 bases short and J 3 bases short, with 15 bases between. CDR3 region: CASSLADPLGNTIYF. The CDR3 DNA follows: TGTGCCAGCAGCCTTGCCGACCCGCTTGGAAACACCATATATTTT.

The chain joins TRBV11-3 to TRBJ2-2, with 9 bases lining up with TRBD1. Germline V CDR1 and CDR2: SGHNT, YENEEA. The CDR3 length is 16 residues. V dropped 5 bases and J dropped 4; count of bases not matched to a gene: 8. For the CDR3, the DNA is TGTGCCAGCAGCCTAACAGGGGGCTTATCCACCGGGGAGCTGTTTTTT. Protein product: CASSLTGGLSTGELFF.

CDR3 protein: CASSPPGPRNTGELFF. The CDR3, as DNA: TGTGCCAGCAGTCCACCGGGACCAAGAAACACCGGGGAGCTGTTTTTT. The chain employs TRBV28 and TRBJ2-2; D might be TRBD1 or TRBD2, each matching 5 bases. CDR1 is MDHEN, CDR2 SYDVKM, per germline. V dropped 5 bases and J dropped 2 bases, with 15 bases sitting between them. The CDR3 loop spans 16 amino acids.

A single count supports this clone. V usage is TRBV18 and J usage is TRBJ1-2; tentative D call: TRBD1 (6 bases). Trimming took 3 bases from V and 4 from J, leaving 15 bases between them. The germline gives CDR1 KGHSH, CDR2 LQKENI. This CDR3 has 15 residues. The CDR3 region has the DNA TGTGCCAGCTCACCCTTCAGGGGCCAGGGCTATGGCTACACCTTC. Translation gives CASSPFRGQGYGYTF.

The CDR3 protein is CASSPGTSGSTDTQYF. The CDR3 DNA reads TGTGCCAGCAGCCCAGGGACTAGCGGGAGCACAGATACGCAGTATTTT. The V call is TRBV5-4, the J call TRBJ2-3; TRBD2 agrees at 12 bases. The CDR3 has 16 amino acids. Germline assignment: CDR1 SGHNT and CDR2 YYREEE (reference sequence). V lost 4 bases, J lost 0 bases, and 3 bases stayed unmatched.

As for this clone: Other DNA sequences in this specimen translate into the identical CDR3. The chain joins TRBV14 to TRBJ2-6; D is unclear. V was clipped by 1 base and J by 4 bases, with 5 bases between them. Germline CDR1 and CDR2: SGHDN and FVKESK. CDR3 size: 14 residues. This CDR3 reads CASSQGRGANVLTF. Here the CDR3 DNA reads TGTGCCAGCAGCCAAGGTCGCGGGGCCAACGTCCTGACTTTC.

Here the CDR3 reads CASSLDKRWGETQYF. In DNA form, the CDR3 reads TGTGCCAGCAGCCTGGACAAACGCTGGGGGGAGACCCAGTACTTC. This sequence joins TRBV11-2 and TRBJ2-5; D possibly matches TRBD1 or TRBD2 (5 bases each). This CDR3 is 15 amino acids long. With 5 bases removed from V and 5 bases from J, the gap between germline ends came to 18 bases. Germline assignment: CDR1 SGHAT and CDR2 FQNNGV.